These 24 T cell receptor beta chains were sequenced from one sample in a study of tumor-infiltrating T cells and Merkel cell polyomavirus. At the level of the study: The study examined CD8+ T cells specific for the Merkel cell polyomavirus KLL epitope.

Immunohistochemistry showed robust Merkel cell polyomavirus Large T antigen staining in every patient's tumor. Measured with immunoSEQ multiplex PCR; TCRdb has only the in-frame clones, and not every one. The sample contains 2,500 to 3,500 clones, almost 85% of which appear only once. Source material: tumor tissue. The receptors come from a man aged 50-60 years with Merkel cell carcinoma.

The J gene is TRBJ1-1, the V gene TRBV2, with 7 bases identical to TRBD1. Trimming removed 6 bases from V and 4 bases from J; junction bases left unmatched: 8. Germline V gene sequence: CDR1 SNHLY, CDR2 FYNNEI. The CDR3 spans 14 residues. This chain's CDR3 is CASRDRVEGTEAFF. CDR3 DNA: TGTGCCAGCAGAGACAGGGTAGAAGGCACTGAAGCTTTCTTT.

This clone was observed once. The rearrangement uses TRBV11-2 and TRBJ1-6; D is unresolved. CDR1 and CDR2 (germline): SGHAT, FQNNGV. The CDR3 covers 15 residues. The V and J ends lost 4 bases and 3 bases respectively, with 10 bases between them. The CDR3 DNA reads as TGTGCCAGCAGCTATAGTGGAGGCTATAATTCACCCCTCCACTTT. Amino acids: CASSYSGGYNSPLHF.

The CDR3 spells CASSWDRGGSPLHF. In DNA, the CDR3 is TGTGCCAGCAGTTGGGACAGGGGAGGATCACCCCTCCACTTT. The chain links TRBV27 to TRBJ1-6; TRBD1 matches at 10 bases. The CDR3 loop spans 14 amino acids. Germline V gene sequence: CDR1 MNHEY, CDR2 SMNVEV (reference sequence). Trimming cost V 4 bases and J 10 bases; bases outside gene matches: 4.

V is TRBV30 and J is TRBJ1-5, with 12 bases lining up with TRBD1. Germline CDR1 GTSNPN, CDR2 SVGIG (reference sequence). The CDR3 consists of 13 residues. Losses at the gene ends were 5 bases for V and 9 bases for J; bases not matched to a gene: 5. CDR3 DNA: TGTGCCTGGGCGGGACAGGGGGCTCGGCCCCAGCATTTT. It encodes CAWAGQGARPQHF.

The CDR3 loop is CAWSVSGVGYTF. CDR3 bases: TGTGCCTGGAGCGTATCGGGAGTTGGCTACACCTTC. The chain employs TRBV30 and TRBJ1-2; no firm D call. The germline CDR1 and CDR2 sequences are GTSNPN and SVGIG (reference sequence). V lost 3 bases to trimming and J lost 7 bases, with 12 bases between them. This CDR3 spans 12 amino acids.

This rearrangement joins TRBV5-4 to TRBJ1-3; D is unresolved. With 4 bases removed from V and 8 bases from J, the gap between germline ends came to 13 bases. Germline assignment: CDR1 SGHNT and CDR2 YYREEE (reference sequence). The CDR3 length is 13 residues. The CDR3 is CASSSSVSDTIYF. CDR3 sequence (DNA): TGTGCCAGCAGCAGTTCGGTCTCGGACACCATATATTTT.

This clone was counted a few times. The chain couples TRBV7-9 to TRBJ1-1; D might be TRBD1 (6 bases). The CDR3 loop spans 14 amino acids. With 2 bases removed from V and 3 bases from J, the gap between germline ends came to 10 bases. Germline V gene data show CDR1 as SEHNR and CDR2 as FQNEAQ (reference sequence). The CDR3 nucleotides read TGTGCCAGCAGCTTACAGGGGCGCGACACTGAAGCTTTCTTT. Its translation is CASSLQGRDTEAFF.

V and J are TRBV5-6 and TRBJ1-2; D uncertain. Trimming cost V 4 bases and J 4 bases, with 14 bases left between them. The CDR3 is 14 amino acids. Per germline, CDR1 SGHDT and CDR2 YYEEEE. The CDR3 DNA is TGTGCCAGCAGCCCGCTTAGGCCGGGCTATGGCTACACCTTC. Translation: CASSPLRPGYGYTF.

The rearrangement joins TRBV19 to TRBJ1-1; D remains ambiguous. Per germline, CDR1 LNHDA and CDR2 SQIVND (reference sequence). Trimming took 2 bases from V and 1 from J, leaving 8 bases between them. The CDR3 consists of 14 residues. CDR3 amino acids: CASSIWEENTEAFF. Here the CDR3 DNA reads TGTGCCAGTAGTATATGGGAGGAGAACACTGAAGCTTTCTTT. Variable domain in full (rest from reference TRBV19 and TRBJ1-1): DGGITQSPKYLFRKEGQNVTLSCEQNLNHDAMYWYRQDPGQGLRLIYYSQIVNDFQKGDIAEGYSVSREKKESFPLTVTSAQKNPTAFYLCASSIWEENTEAFFGQGTRLTVV.

The chain recombines TRBV30 with TRBJ1-1; TRBD1 is a possible D gene (5 bases). The germline CDR1 and CDR2 sequences are GTSNPN and SVGIG (reference sequence). V was cut by 5 bases and J by 4 bases, with 14 bases left in between. This CDR3 has 13 residues. The CDR3 spells CAWLAVGGTEAFF. Here the CDR3 DNA reads TGTGCCTGGTTAGCCGTGGGGGGCACTGAAGCTTTCTTT.

The chain recombines TRBV19 with TRBJ1-5; D possibly corresponds to TRBD1 (6 bases). V was cut by 6 bases and J by 5 bases, with 17 bases left in between. The CDR3 consists of 15 residues. Germline V gene lookup returns CDR1 LNHDA and CDR2 SQIVND (reference sequence). The CDR3 DNA reads as TGTGCCAGTAGGCAGGGGAGCCTGGCACATCAGCCCCAGCATTTT. Translating gives CASRQGSLAHQPQHF.

V usage is TRBV18 and J usage is TRBJ1-6; tentative D call: TRBD1 (6 bases). V was clipped by 4 bases and J by 6 bases, with 13 bases between them. The germline V gene encodes CDR1 KGHSH and CDR2 LQKENI. CDR3 length: 15 residues. The CDR3 is CASSLSTGINSPLHF. CDR3 nucleotide sequence: TGTGCCAGCTCACTATCGACAGGAATTAATTCACCCCTCCACTTT.

The chain carries TRBV7-2 and TRBJ2-5; 9 nucleotides match TRBD2. The germline CDR1 and CDR2 sequences are SGHTA and FQGNSA. The CDR3 spans 15 residues. V shed 8 bases and J 2 bases; nucleotides not matched to a gene: 9. The CDR3 spells CASCWGTSLQETQYF. CDR3 coding DNA: TGTGCCAGCTGTTGGGGGACTAGCCTACAAGAGACCCAGTACTTC. The variable domain in full, with the rest retrieved from reference TRBV7-2 and TRBJ2-5, is GAGVSQSPSNKVTEKGKDVELRCDPISGHTALYWYRQSLGQGLEFLIYFQGNSAPDKSGLPSDRFSAERTGGSVSTLTIQRTQQEDSAVYLCASCWGTSLQETQYFGPGTRLLVL.

This clone was counted only a few times. The chain couples TRBV6-5 to TRBJ1-6; D perhaps matches TRBD1 (5 bases). The CDR3 totals 13 residues. Deletions cut 6 bases from V and 8 bases from J, with 11 bases between. CDR1 and CDR2 from the germline V gene are MNHEY and SVGAGI. The CDR3 bases are TGTGCCAGCAGCGGATTCAGGGATTCACCCCTCCACTTT. It encodes CASSGFRDSPLHF.

This sequence joins TRBV7-6 and TRBJ2-3; D is unresolved. Germline loops: CDR1 SGHVS, CDR2 FNYEAQ. The CDR3 runs to 18 residues. V gave up 4 bases and J gave up 3 bases, with 23 bases separating them. The CDR3 DNA follows: TGTGCCAGCAGCTCTTTTACATCCTGGCTAGTCCGAACAGATACGCAGTATTTT. Encoded protein: CASSSFTSWLVRTDTQYF.

The chain links TRBV19 to TRBJ2-3; TRBD1 matches at 9 bases. V lost 9 bases, J lost 3 bases, and 10 bases stayed unmatched. CDR3 length: 15 residues. CDR1 is LNHDA, CDR2 SQIVND, per germline (reference sequence). In nucleotides, the CDR3 is TGTGCCAGCACCCTTCGACAGGGGGGTACAGATACGCAGTATTTT. Translating gives CASTLRQGGTDTQYF.

V usage is TRBV10-3 and J usage is TRBJ2-1, with D possibly TRBD2 on 6 matching bases. Trimming shortened V by 3 bases and J by 12 bases, and 27 bases separated the two germline ends. This CDR3 has 17 amino acids. Germline CDR1 and CDR2: ENHRY and SYGVKD. The CDR3 sequence: CAISDRRDSLLQCGQFF. The CDR3, as DNA: TGTGCCATCAGTGATCGACGGGACTCCCTCCTACAATGTGGGCAGTTCTTC.

The rearrangement links TRBV4-1 to TRBJ1-5, with TRBD1 matching over 8 bases. This CDR3 comprises 16 residues. The germline V gene encodes CDR1 MGHRA and CDR2 YSYEKL. V dropped 0 bases and J dropped 7; count of bases not matched to a gene: 8. Written as DNA, the CDR3 is TGCGCCAGCAGCCAAGATTCATCAGGGGGCCGGCAGCCCCAGCATTTT. It encodes CASSQDSSGGRQPQHF.

This clone was recorded a few times. DNA of the CDR3: TGTGCCAGCAGGAGAGCGGGGGTCCAAGAGACCCAGTACTTC. It yields the protein CASRRAGVQETQYF. V and J are TRBV5-4 and TRBJ2-5; 8 nucleotides agree with TRBD2. V dropped 5 bases and J dropped 1; count of bases not matched to a gene: 4. The germline gives CDR1 SGHNT, CDR2 YYREEE (reference sequence). The CDR3 has 14 amino acids.

The chain employs TRBV15 and TRBJ1-1, with D possibly matching TRBD1 (5 bases). V shed 8 bases and J shed 4 bases, with 11 bases lying between them. The CDR3 consists of 12 residues. In germline, CDR1 is LNHNV, CDR2 YYDKDF (reference sequence). The CDR3 sequence: CATGSGGTEAFF. CDR3 DNA sequence: TGTGCCACCGGGTCCGGGGGCACTGAAGCTTTCTTT.

The V and J genes are TRBV10-3 and TRBJ1-2, with D tentatively TRBD1 (6 bases). Germline CDR1 and CDR2: ENHRY and SYGVKD. Trimming took 4 bases from V and 8 from J, leaving 8 bases between them. The CDR3 covers 11 residues. DNA for the CDR3: TGTGCCATCAGTGCACAGGGAGGCTACACCTTC. It codes for CAISAQGGYTF.

The chain employs TRBV5-4 and TRBJ2-3; D perhaps matches TRBD2 (6 bases). This CDR3 is 15 amino acids long. CDR1 is SGHNT, CDR2 YYREEE, per germline (reference sequence). The V end lost 4 bases, the J end lost 4 bases, and 16 bases lay between the germline ends. In DNA form, the CDR3 reads TGTGCCAGCAGCCTTACGCGGGGTGGTGCAGATACGCAGTATTTT. Encoded protein: CASSLTRGGADTQYF. The full variable domain, rest sourced from reference TRBV5-4 and TRBJ2-3, is ETGVTQSPTHLIKTRGQQVTLRCSSQSGHNTVSWYQQALGQGPQFIFQYYREEENGRGNFPPRFSGLQFPNYSSELNVNALELDDSALYLCASSLTRGGADTQYFGPGTRLTVL.

The chain combines TRBV2 with TRBJ1-2, with 9 bases aligning to TRBD1. The germline V gene has CDR1 SNHLY and CDR2 FYNNEI. The junction had 7 bases not matched to a gene; V was cut back by 1 base and J by 4 bases. This CDR3 has 16 residues. CDR3 bases: TGTGCCAGCAGTGAAGGCGGGACAGGGAGGATCTATGGCTACACCTTC. As protein: CASSEGGTGRIYGYTF.

The table lists this clone with a count of one. The chain links TRBV5-1 to TRBJ2-1, with a possible D match to TRBD2 (7 bases). Trimming removed 3 bases at V and 7 bases at J, with 14 bases between. The CDR3 runs to 14 residues. The germline gives CDR1 SGHRS, CDR2 YFSETQ. CDR3 residues: CASSWGGAGNEQFF. The CDR3 region has the DNA TGCGCCAGCAGCTGGGGGGGGGCTGGGAATGAGCAGTTCTTC.